This is a list of T cell receptor beta chains from one sample in a study of blood T cell repertoires in COVID-19. Clones were sequenced by immunoSEQ multiplex PCR, and TCRdb holds only the in-frame ones, with some missing. Among under 150,000 clones, under 95% were seen once, and the ten largest hold 4% to 5%. The sequenced sample consisted of peripheral blood. All receptors derive from a man in his 60s with COVID-19, enrolled during active disease. Both conserved end residues are part of each CDR3. Fields, in order: clone size, J gene, V gene, D gene, CDR3 protein, CDR3 DNA. The D gene is left open where the match is weak. The size entry is marked missing in some rows and otherwise reads once, few, many or a size class.

abundance: few
j_gene: TRBJ1-2
v_gene: TRBV3-1/TRBV3-2
d_gene: TRBD1
CDR3aa: CASSQGTGVDYGYTF
CDR3nt: TGTGCCAGCAGCCAGGGGACAGGGGTAGACTATGGCTACACCTTC

abundance: NA
j_gene: TRBJ2-1
v_gene: TRBV9
d_gene: NA
CDR3aa: CASTTTSSYNEQFF
CDR3nt: TGTGCCAGCACGACGACTAGCTCCTACAATGAGCAGTTCTTC

abundance: NA
j_gene: TRBJ2-1
v_gene: TRBV11-2
d_gene: NA
CDR3aa: CASSFGAGEQFF
CDR3nt: TGTGCCAGCAGCTTTGGAGCGGGTGAGCAGTTCTTC

abundance: NA
j_gene: TRBJ2-7
v_gene: TRBV18
d_gene: TRBD2
CDR3aa: CASSPRGAGASYEQYF
CDR3nt: TGTGCCAGCTCACCCCGGGGAGCGGGGGCCTCCTACGAGCAGTACTTC

abundance: NA
j_gene: TRBJ1-4
v_gene: TRBV5-1
d_gene: NA
CDR3aa: CASSLINSGARTNEKLFF
CDR3nt: TGCGCCAGCAGCTTAATTAATTCAGGGGCTCGGACTAATGAAAAACTGTTTTTT

abundance: NA
j_gene: TRBJ1-5
v_gene: TRBV28
d_gene: NA
CDR3aa: CASSSNRLYSNQPQHF
CDR3nt: TGTGCCAGCAGTTCAAACAGGTTATATAGCAATCAGCCCCAGCATTTT

abundance: NA
j_gene: TRBJ2-2
v_gene: TRBV7-3
d_gene: NA
CDR3aa: CASSLTRRSGELFF
CDR3nt: TGTGCCAGCAGCTTAACGAGGAGGTCCGGGGAGCTGTTTTTT

abundance: once
j_gene: TRBJ1-2
v_gene: TRBV6-6
d_gene: NA
CDR3aa: CASTTSLGRGNYGYTF
CDR3nt: TGTGCCAGCACCACATCTTTGGGGAGGGGAAACTATGGCTACACCTTC

abundance: NA
j_gene: TRBJ1-1
v_gene: TRBV6-5
d_gene: NA
CDR3aa: CASRSTGNTEAFF
CDR3nt: TGTGCCAGCAGATCGACAGGGAACACTGAAGCTTTCTTT

abundance: NA
j_gene: TRBJ1-6
v_gene: TRBV19
d_gene: NA
CDR3aa: CASSLGQLLRGANSPLHF
CDR3nt: TGTGCCAGTAGTCTCGGACAGCTCCTGAGGGGTGCAAATTCACCCCTCCACTTT

abundance: NA
j_gene: TRBJ2-7
v_gene: TRBV2
d_gene: NA
CDR3aa: CASLKEQQPYF
CDR3nt: TGTGCCAGCCTCAAGGAACAGCAGCCCTACTTC

abundance: NA
j_gene: TRBJ1-3
v_gene: TRBV6-5
d_gene: NA
CDR3aa: CAARQSRSIYF
CDR3nt: TGTGCCGCCAGACAGTCTCGGTCCATATATTTT

abundance: NA
j_gene: TRBJ2-5
v_gene: TRBV29-1
d_gene: TRBD1
CDR3aa: CSVEGTGGGETQYF
CDR3nt: TGCAGCGTAGAGGGGACAGGGGGCGGGGAGACCCAGTACTTC

abundance: NA
j_gene: TRBJ1-2
v_gene: TRBV7-9
d_gene: TRBD1
CDR3aa: CASSANRGGYTF
CDR3nt: TGTGCCAGCAGCGCCAACAGGGGCGGCTACACCTTC

abundance: NA
j_gene: TRBJ2-2
v_gene: TRBV14
d_gene: NA
CDR3aa: CASSSGFLGELFF
CDR3nt: TGTGCCAGCAGCTCCGGGTTTTTAGGGGAGCTGTTTTTT

abundance: NA
j_gene: TRBJ2-1
v_gene: TRBV5-4
d_gene: TRBD2
CDR3aa: CASSLRGSGRHNEQFF
CDR3nt: TGTGCCAGCAGTCTCCGGGGTAGCGGGAGGCACAATGAGCAGTTCTTC

abundance: once
j_gene: TRBJ1-1
v_gene: TRBV25-1
d_gene: TRBD1
CDR3aa: CASSDWDRGDTEAFF
CDR3nt: TGTGCCAGCAGTGATTGGGACAGGGGGGACACTGAAGCTTTCTTT

abundance: NA
j_gene: TRBJ2-1
v_gene: TRBV4-1
d_gene: TRBD2
CDR3aa: CASSHATGWTSGTGNEQFF
CDR3nt: TGCGCCAGCAGCCACGCGACAGGGTGGACTAGCGGGACTGGCAATGAGCAGTTCTTC

abundance: NA
j_gene: TRBJ2-5
v_gene: TRBV2
d_gene: NA
CDR3aa: CASSESTQGGQETQYF
CDR3nt: TGTGCCAGCAGCGAGTCCACACAGGGCGGCCAAGAGACCCAGTACTTC

abundance: NA
j_gene: TRBJ2-1
v_gene: TRBV30
d_gene: TRBD2
CDR3aa: CAWSLNGQGLAQYNEQFF
CDR3nt: TGTGCCTGGAGCCTAAACGGCCAGGGACTAGCGCAGTACAATGAGCAGTTCTTC

abundance: NA
j_gene: TRBJ2-3
v_gene: TRBV7-3
d_gene: TRBD2
CDR3aa: CASSRLAGGSDTQYF
CDR3nt: TGTGCCAGCAGCCGACTAGCGGGAGGATCAGATACGCAGTATTTT

abundance: few
j_gene: TRBJ1-1
v_gene: TRBV6-1
d_gene: NA
CDR3aa: CASSDREGTEAFF
CDR3nt: TGTGCCAGCAGTGACAGGGAGGGCACTGAAGCTTTCTTT

abundance: NA
j_gene: TRBJ2-7
v_gene: TRBV11-2
d_gene: NA
CDR3aa: CASSLVTSYEQYF
CDR3nt: TGTGCCAGCAGCTTAGTGACTAGCTACGAGCAGTACTTC

abundance: once
j_gene: TRBJ2-2
v_gene: TRBV4-1
d_gene: TRBD2
CDR3aa: CASSQELAGGPWELFF
CDR3nt: TGCGCCAGCAGCCAAGAACTAGCGGGAGGGCCCTGGGAGCTGTTTTTT

abundance: NA
j_gene: TRBJ1-5
v_gene: TRBV30
d_gene: NA
CDR3aa: CASQQENQPQHF
CDR3nt: TGTGCCTCCCAACAGGAAAATCAGCCCCAGCATTTT

abundance: NA
j_gene: TRBJ2-2
v_gene: TRBV11-2
d_gene: NA
CDR3aa: CASSSGHQRNTGELFF
CDR3nt: TGTGCCAGCAGCTCGGGACACCAAAGGAACACCGGGGAGCTGTTTTTT

abundance: NA
j_gene: TRBJ1-5
v_gene: TRBV13
d_gene: NA
CDR3aa: CASSLRGSNQPQHF
CDR3nt: TGTGCCAGCAGCTTAAGGGGTAGCAATCAGCCCCAGCATTTT

abundance: once
j_gene: TRBJ1-6
v_gene: TRBV3-1/TRBV3-2
d_gene: NA
CDR3aa: CASSQVPQSSLHF
CDR3nt: TGTGCCAGCAGCCAAGTCCCCCAGTCATCCCTCCACTTT

abundance: NA
j_gene: TRBJ1-2
v_gene: TRBV19
d_gene: TRBD1
CDR3aa: CASSIDDRAAYGYTF
CDR3nt: TGTGCCAGTAGTATAGATGACAGGGCGGCCTATGGCTACACCTTC

abundance: NA
j_gene: TRBJ2-1
v_gene: TRBV5-1
d_gene: TRBD2
CDR3aa: CASSSRGTSGRREQFF
CDR3nt: TGCGCCAGCAGTTCCCGGGGGACTAGCGGGAGGAGGGAGCAGTTCTTC

abundance: NA
j_gene: TRBJ1-6
v_gene: TRBV5-5
d_gene: TRBD1
CDR3aa: CASSSGTGGGPLHF
CDR3nt: TGTGCCAGCAGCTCCGGGACAGGGGGCGGGCCCCTCCACTTT

abundance: NA
j_gene: TRBJ1-2
v_gene: TRBV6-1
d_gene: NA
CDR3aa: CASSEQALLNYGYTF
CDR3nt: TGTGCCAGCAGTGAACAGGCCCTCCTTAACTATGGCTACACCTTC

abundance: NA
j_gene: TRBJ2-3
v_gene: TRBV18
d_gene: TRBD2
CDR3aa: CASRPGLAGGPSNTDTQYF
CDR3nt: TGTGCCAGCCGCCCCGGACTAGCGGGAGGCCCCTCTAACACAGATACGCAGTATTTT

abundance: NA
j_gene: TRBJ1-2
v_gene: TRBV5-1
d_gene: TRBD1
CDR3aa: CASSPGRGDGYTF
CDR3nt: TGCGCCAGCAGCCCCGGCAGGGGGGATGGCTACACCTTC

abundance: NA
j_gene: TRBJ2-1
v_gene: TRBV2
d_gene: TRBD2
CDR3aa: CASSEWLAGGSSYNEQFF
CDR3nt: TGTGCCAGCAGTGAATGGCTAGCGGGAGGAAGCTCCTACAATGAGCAGTTCTTC

abundance: NA
j_gene: TRBJ2-7
v_gene: TRBV6-5
d_gene: NA
CDR3aa: CASSYGPVYEQYF
CDR3nt: TGTGCCAGCAGTTACGGTCCGGTCTACGAGCAGTACTTC

abundance: NA
j_gene: TRBJ2-7
v_gene: TRBV2
d_gene: NA
CDR3aa: CASRREASYEQYF
CDR3nt: TGTGCCAGCAGAAGAGAAGCGTCCTACGAGCAGTACTTC

abundance: NA
j_gene: TRBJ2-5
v_gene: TRBV11-3
d_gene: NA
CDR3aa: CASSLELTPTQYF
CDR3nt: TGTGCCAGCAGCTTAGAGTTGACACCTACCCAGTACTTC

abundance: NA
j_gene: TRBJ2-7
v_gene: TRBV10-3
d_gene: NA
CDR3aa: CAINPGHSTYEQYF
CDR3nt: TGTGCCATCAACCCGGGACACTCTACCTACGAGCAGTACTTC

abundance: NA
j_gene: TRBJ2-5
v_gene: TRBV7-3
d_gene: NA
CDR3aa: CASSSNQGETQYF
CDR3nt: TGTGCCAGCAGCTCAAACCAGGGAGAGACCCAGTACTTC

abundance: NA
j_gene: TRBJ2-3
v_gene: TRBV29-1
d_gene: NA
CDR3aa: CSVEIGSGSYTDTQYF
CDR3nt: TGCAGCGTTGAAATCGGGAGCGGGTCCTACACAGATACGCAGTATTTT

abundance: NA
j_gene: TRBJ2-1
v_gene: TRBV2
d_gene: TRBD2
CDR3aa: CASSVNGRGYNEQFF
CDR3nt: TGTGCCAGCAGTGTTAACGGGAGGGGTTACAATGAGCAGTTCTTC

abundance: NA
j_gene: TRBJ2-5
v_gene: TRBV7-2
d_gene: TRBD1
CDR3aa: CASSQGAEETQYF
CDR3nt: TGTGCCAGCAGCCAGGGGGCAGAAGAGACCCAGTACTTC

abundance: NA
j_gene: TRBJ2-1
v_gene: TRBV10-3
d_gene: NA
CDR3aa: CAISEGWSSYNEQFF
CDR3nt: TGTGCCATCAGTGAGGGGTGGAGCTCCTACAATGAGCAGTTCTTC

abundance: NA
j_gene: TRBJ2-7
v_gene: TRBV28
d_gene: NA
CDR3aa: CASTKEAAEYEQYF
CDR3nt: TGTGCCAGCACCAAAGAGGCAGCGGAGTACGAGCAGTACTTC

abundance: NA
j_gene: TRBJ1-1
v_gene: TRBV9
d_gene: NA
CDR3aa: CASSVAGQGNEAFF
CDR3nt: TGTGCCAGCAGCGTAGCGGGACAAGGGAATGAAGCTTTCTTT

abundance: NA
j_gene: TRBJ2-3
v_gene: TRBV24-1
d_gene: NA
CDR3aa: CATSLNRGTDTQYF
CDR3nt: TGTGCCACCTCTCTTAACAGGGGCACAGATACGCAGTATTTT

abundance: NA
j_gene: TRBJ2-4
v_gene: TRBV5-1
d_gene: NA
CDR3aa: CASSLGGTVNIQYF
CDR3nt: TGCGCCAGCAGCTTGGGCGGGACGGTAAACATTCAGTACTTC

abundance: NA
j_gene: TRBJ1-3
v_gene: TRBV7-2
d_gene: NA
CDR3aa: CASSRGRLPGNTIYF
CDR3nt: TGTGCCAGCAGCCGGGGAAGGTTGCCTGGAAACACCATATATTTT

abundance: NA
j_gene: TRBJ2-3
v_gene: TRBV12-5
d_gene: TRBD2
CDR3aa: CASALGGADTQYF
CDR3nt: TGTGCTAGTGCCCTCGGGGGGGCGGATACGCAGTATTTT

abundance: NA
j_gene: TRBJ1-3
v_gene: TRBV18
d_gene: NA
CDR3aa: CASSRQVRSGNTIYF
CDR3nt: TGTGCCAGCTCCCGACAGGTACGCTCTGGAAACACCATATATTTT

abundance: NA
j_gene: TRBJ2-5
v_gene: TRBV7-7
d_gene: TRBD1
CDR3aa: CASSSTGQETQYF
CDR3nt: TGTGCTAGCAGCTCGACAGGGCAAGAGACCCAGTACTTC

abundance: NA
j_gene: TRBJ1-6
v_gene: TRBV5-1
d_gene: NA
CDR3aa: CASSSREGSPLHF
CDR3nt: TGCGCCAGCAGTTCCAGGGAAGGTTCACCCCTCCACTTT

abundance: NA
j_gene: TRBJ1-1
v_gene: TRBV19
d_gene: TRBD1
CDR3aa: CASSMGQGEDTETFF
CDR3nt: TGTGCCAGTAGTATGGGACAGGGGGAGGACACTGAAACTTTCTTT